The source of this T cell receptor (beta chain) is a study of cytomegalovirus exposure and HLA in healthy donors. The study, taken as a whole, reports: Earlier analysis looked at TCR beta V segments, and most were productive about 87% or about 30% of the time. Researchers catalogued some 160 TCR beta chains as cytomegalovirus-associated. A link between a missense DCLRE1C variant and TCR beta V- and J-gene trimming emerged from a later analysis.

In its sample, this clone was seen once. Its antigen remains unidentified. With 60 Vbeta and 13 Jbeta primers, the PCR was carried out. Generated by immunoSEQ multiplex PCR, the TCRdb table keeps only in-frame clones and is missing some. This table has tens of thousands of clones, roughly 67% appearing once. The sequence derives from a boy aged 10-17 years in good health and CMV-seropositive. Sequencing used PBMCs.

The CDR3 region has the DNA TGTGCCAGTAGTATAGGAGATCTAGGACAGAGCACAGATACGCAGTATTTT. As protein: CASSIGDLGQSTDTQYF. The chain joins TRBV19 to TRBJ2-3; D may be TRBD1 (6 bases). The ends were cut back, 1 base at V and 0 bases at J, with 14 bases in the middle. CDR1 is LNHDA, CDR2 SQIVND, per germline (reference sequence). The CDR3 extends over 17 amino acids.